This T cell receptor beta chain was retrieved from a study of T cell responses to AZD1222 COVID-19 vaccine. Assay used: immunoSEQ multiplex PCR; TCRdb lists only in-frame clones, some missing. The top ten hold roughly 8.4% of the sample, which has under 200,000 clones, approximately 94% seen once. Regarding the study as a whole: Increased Spike-specific TCR breadth and depth were observed after two AZD1222 doses. Baseline serostatus was positive in only five to seven AZD1222 recipients. With dominance at 160-218 and 743-854, vaccine-associated CD4 TCRs spanned spike. Donors, mostly white British, included more females; clonal diversity was possibly underestimated.

Comment on this clone: The antigen remains unidentified.

This CDR3 is built from 12 residues. CDR1 MNHEY and CDR2 SVGAGI come from the germline V gene. V gave up 6 bases and J gave up 8 bases, with 13 bases separating them. V is TRBV6-5 and J is TRBJ1-2, with TRBD1 as a possible D gene (6 bases). The source was peripheral blood, collected on day 0 of AZD1222 vaccination. The clonotype comes from an adult in good health. The DNA of the CDR3 is TGTGCCAGCAGCCACCGGGGGCAAGGCTACACCTTC. Translated, it gives CASSHRGQGYTF.